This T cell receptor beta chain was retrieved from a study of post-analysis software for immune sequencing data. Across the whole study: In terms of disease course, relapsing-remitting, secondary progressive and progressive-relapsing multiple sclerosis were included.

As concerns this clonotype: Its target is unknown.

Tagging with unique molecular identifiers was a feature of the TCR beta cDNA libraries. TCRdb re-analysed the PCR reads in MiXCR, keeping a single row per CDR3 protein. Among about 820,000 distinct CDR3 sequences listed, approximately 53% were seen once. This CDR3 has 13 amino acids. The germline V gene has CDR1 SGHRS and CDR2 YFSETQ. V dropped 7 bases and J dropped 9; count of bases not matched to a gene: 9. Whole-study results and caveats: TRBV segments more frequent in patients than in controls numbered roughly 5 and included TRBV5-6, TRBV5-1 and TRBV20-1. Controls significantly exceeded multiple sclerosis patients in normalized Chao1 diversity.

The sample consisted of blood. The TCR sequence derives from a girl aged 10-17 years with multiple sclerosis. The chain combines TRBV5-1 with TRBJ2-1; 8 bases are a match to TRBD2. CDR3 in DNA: TGCGCCAGCTCCTCCCCCACTAGCGGTGAGCAGTTCTTC. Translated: CASSSPTSGEQFF. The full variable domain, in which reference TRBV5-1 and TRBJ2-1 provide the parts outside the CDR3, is KAGVTQTPRYLIKTRGQQVTLSCSPISGHRSVSWYQQTPGQGLQFLFEYFSETQRNKGNFPGRFSGRQFSNSRSEMNVSTLELGDSALYLCASSSPTSGEQFFGPGTRLTVL.